Listed below are T cell receptor beta chains from one sample, sequenced in a study of spatial heterogeneity in lung cancer. TCRdb re-called the 5' RACE reads through MiXCR, storing one row per CDR3 protein. The sample lists around 2,700 distinct CDR3 sequences, 5.5% to 7% occurring once. The sequencing used lung tumor tissue, collected at surgery. Receptors originate from a male donor with early-stage non-small cell lung cancer. Each CDR3 is given with its conserved first and last residue. The D gene is left open where the match is weak. Clone size is shown for a subset of rows, as once, few, many or a class of expanded clone.

>TRBJ2-1|TRBV15|few|TRBD2|15
TGTGCCACCAGCAGAGTAGCGGGCTCCTACAATGAGCAGTTCTTC
CATSRVAGSYNEQFF
>TRBJ2-1|TRBV25-1|medium-sized|TRBD2|15
TGTGCCAGCAGTAATCCGGGAGGGCCAGGGGAAGAGCAGTTCTTC
CASSNPGGPGEEQFF
>TRBJ2-1|TRBV6-1|NA|TRBD1|16
TGTGCCAGCAGTGGCCCGTGGGACAGGGACTACAATGAGCAGTTCTTC
CASSGPWDRDYNEQFF
>TRBJ2-2|TRBV20-1|medium-sized|NA|13
TGCAGTGCTAGATCGGGGGCCTCCGGGGAGCTGTTTTTT
CSARSGASGELFF
>TRBJ2-1|TRBV12-1|many|NA|18
TGTGCCAGCAGCTACTTGTGGGGGACTAGCGGGACCTACAATGAGCAGTTCTTC
CASSYLWGTSGTYNEQFF
>TRBJ2-1|TRBV11-2|medium-sized|TRBD2|14
TGTGCCAGCAGCTTTAGCGGGAGGGGTAGGGAGCAGTTCTTC
CASSFSGRGREQFF
>TRBJ1-6|TRBV12-3/TRBV12-4|NA|TRBD1|14
TGTGCCAGCAGTCGGGACAGGGGTAATTCACCCCTCCACTTT
CASSRDRGNSPLHF
>TRBJ1-1|TRBV5-5|medium-sized|TRBD1|15
TGTGCCAGCAGCCCGAGCCCAGGGGGCGAGACTGAAGCTTTCTTT
CASSPSPGGETEAFF
>TRBJ1-1|TRBV3-1|medium-sized|TRBD1|14
TGTGCCAGCAGCCTCCGACAGGGAGGGACTGAAGCTTTCTTT
CASSLRQGGTEAFF
>TRBJ2-2|TRBV19|medium-sized|TRBD2|17
TGTGCCAGTAGTTCCGGGACTACCGCCTCGGCCACCGGGGAGCTGTTTTTT
CASSSGTTASATGELFF
>TRBJ1-5|TRBV27|medium-sized|NA|12
TGTGCCAGCAGTCCCCGGAGGGGTGGCCAGCATTTT
CASSPRRGGQHF
>TRBJ2-6|TRBV5-1|medium-sized|NA|19
TGCGCCAGCAGCGGAGTACTCCGGGACGAGGGCAAACAGACGAACGTCCTGACTTTC
CASSGVLRDEGKQTNVLTF
>TRBJ2-3|TRBV5-4|few|NA|16
TGTGCCAGCAGCTTGGGGAGGGTGCAGAGCACAGATACGCAGTATTTT
CASSLGRVQSTDTQYF
>TRBJ2-5|TRBV10-3|many|TRBD1|15
TGTGCCATCAGTGGAGACAGGGATGGGTTGGAGACCCAGTACTTC
CAISGDRDGLETQYF
>TRBJ1-5|TRBV10-3|medium-sized|TRBD1|13
TGTGCCAGCTCAGGGGGCGCGGGTCAGCCCCAGCATTTT
CASSGGAGQPQHF
>TRBJ1-1|TRBV7-2|medium-sized|TRBD1|13
TGTGCCACCCTATGGGACAGGAACACTGAAGCTTTCTTT
CATLWDRNTEAFF
>TRBJ2-5|TRBV24-1|many|TRBD2|19
TGTGCCACCAGTGGAATAGGACAGCCTGGGACTAGCGGACAAGAGACCCAGTACTTC
CATSGIGQPGTSGQETQYF
>TRBJ2-1|TRBV5-1|medium-sized|NA|13
TGCGCCAGCAGTGGTCGGGGAATGGGTGAGCAGTTCTTC
CASSGRGMGEQFF
>TRBJ1-2|TRBV28|medium-sized|NA|17
TGTGCCAGCAGTTGGGGACGGAGGTTCGAAGCTAACTATGGCTACACCTTC
CASSWGRRFEANYGYTF
>TRBJ2-1|TRBV29-1|few|NA|14
TGCAGCGTTGACGACGGACTTCAAGTCAATGAGCAGTTCTTC
CSVDDGLQVNEQFF